The T cell receptor (beta chain) described here comes from a study of T cell responses to AZD1222 COVID-19 vaccine. Concerning this clone: As yet, its antigen is unknown. The same CDR3 is also encoded by other DNA sequences in this sample.

Whole-study findings and limits: Without day 14 samples, only post-peak T cell repertoires were studied. White British ancestry dominated among donors, who included more females, and clonal diversity was possibly underestimated.

CDR1 and CDR2 from the germline V gene are LNHDA and SQIVND (reference sequence). The CDR3 consists of 15 residues. J gave up 5 bases and V 1 base, and 6 bases lay outside the gene matches. Generated by immunoSEQ multiplex PCR, the TCRdb table keeps only in-frame clones and is missing some. The sample consists of about 130,000 clones, 80% to 90% of them appearing once. Sequenced material: peripheral blood, taken on day 0 of AZD1222 vaccination. V and J are TRBV19 and TRBJ2-5; 8 bases agree with TRBD2. The sequence derives from an adult in good health. As DNA, the CDR3 is TGTGCCAGTAGTATAGTAGGGACTAGACAGGAGACCCAGTACTTC. It specifies CASSIVGTRQETQYF. Full variable domain (outside the CDR3, taken from reference TRBV19 and TRBJ2-5): DGGITQSPKYLFRKEGQNVTLSCEQNLNHDAMYWYRQDPGQGLRLIYYSQIVNDFQKGDIAEGYSVSREKKESFPLTVTSAQKNPTAFYLCASSIVGTRQETQYFGPGTRLLVL.